These T cell receptor beta chains were read from a single sample in a study of cytomegalovirus exposure and HLA in healthy donors. Assay used: immunoSEQ multiplex PCR; TCRdb lists only in-frame clones, some missing. The sample comprises fewer than 110,000 clones, roughly 70% of which are singletons, and more than 3% rests with the top ten. Sequenced input: PBMCs. The receptors were gathered from a woman aged 50 to 65 in good health and CMV-seronegative. CDR3s include the opening cysteine and the closing phenylalanine or tryptophan. Each record gives: J gene, clone size, V gene, D gene, CDR3 DNA, CDR3 protein. A D gene is named only where the DNA matches it firmly. Expanded clones are given a class, and other clones once, few, many or no size at all.

j_gene: TRBJ1-3; abundance: -; v_gene: TRBV18; d_gene: -; CDR3nt: TGTGCCAGCTCAAGACAGCGGGGATCCTCTGGAAACACCATATATTTT; CDR3aa: CASSRQRGSSGNTIYF
j_gene: TRBJ2-1; abundance: -; v_gene: TRBV2; d_gene: TRBD2; CDR3nt: TGTGCCAGCATGGGGCCAAGCGGGGGGCGAGGGGAGCAGTTCTTC; CDR3aa: CASMGPSGGRGEQFF
j_gene: TRBJ2-3; abundance: few; v_gene: TRBV5-3; d_gene: TRBD2; CDR3nt: TGTGCCAGAAGCTTGGTAGCGGGAGTTGGGGCTAGCACAGATACGCAGTATTTT; CDR3aa: CARSLVAGVGASTDTQYF
j_gene: TRBJ1-2; abundance: few; v_gene: TRBV18; d_gene: -; CDR3nt: TGTGCCAGCTCACCAAGGTTGACAGAAATTAACTATGGCTACACCTTC; CDR3aa: CASSPRLTEINYGYTF
j_gene: TRBJ1-1; abundance: -; v_gene: TRBV19; d_gene: -; CDR3nt: TGTGCCAGTAGTATCCGCACGGACACTGAAGCTTTCTTT; CDR3aa: CASSIRTDTEAFF
j_gene: TRBJ2-1; abundance: few; v_gene: TRBV2; d_gene: -; CDR3nt: TGTGCCAGCAAGGGGGACTACAATGAGCAGTTCTTC; CDR3aa: CASKGDYNEQFF
j_gene: TRBJ2-7; abundance: -; v_gene: TRBV5-1; d_gene: TRBD2; CDR3nt: TGCGCCAGCAGCAACGACCCAGCGGGAGTCTACGAGCAGTACTTC; CDR3aa: CASSNDPAGVYEQYF
j_gene: TRBJ2-7; abundance: -; v_gene: TRBV2; d_gene: TRBD1; CDR3nt: TGTGCCAGGAATGAATGGACAGGGGGCAACGAGCAGTACTTC; CDR3aa: CARNEWTGGNEQYF
j_gene: TRBJ2-1; abundance: -; v_gene: TRBV11-2; d_gene: -; CDR3nt: TGTGCCAGCAGCTCAATCGGGGGTACGTCCTACAATGAGCAGTTCTTC; CDR3aa: CASSSIGGTSYNEQFF
j_gene: TRBJ2-3; abundance: -; v_gene: TRBV20-1; d_gene: TRBD2; CDR3nt: TGCAGTGCTAGAGGACTAGCCGCGCAGTATTTT; CDR3aa: CSARGLAAQYF
j_gene: TRBJ2-7; abundance: -; v_gene: TRBV7-9; d_gene: TRBD2; CDR3nt: TGTGCCAGCAGCCCTGGGAGCGGGAGGGTTTTAGAGCAGTACTTC; CDR3aa: CASSPGSGRVLEQYF
j_gene: TRBJ2-7; abundance: -; v_gene: TRBV10-3; d_gene: TRBD2; CDR3nt: TGTGCCATCAGTAAAAGTCCGGGACTAGCGGGACGGGTCAATTTCTACGAGCAGTACTTC; CDR3aa: CAISKSPGLAGRVNFYEQYF
j_gene: TRBJ2-7; abundance: -; v_gene: TRBV28; d_gene: -; CDR3nt: TGTGCCAGCAGTTTGGGGGGACAGCATTCCTACGAGCAGTACTTC; CDR3aa: CASSLGGQHSYEQYF
j_gene: TRBJ2-7; abundance: -; v_gene: TRBV4-2; d_gene: -; CDR3nt: TGTGCCAGCAGCCAAGTGAGTATAGCCTACGAGCAGTACTTC; CDR3aa: CASSQVSIAYEQYF
j_gene: TRBJ1-2; abundance: -; v_gene: TRBV30; d_gene: -; CDR3nt: TGTGCCTGGGAAGAAGGACAGAATCGGTATGGCTACACCTTC; CDR3aa: CAWEEGQNRYGYTF
j_gene: TRBJ1-2; abundance: -; v_gene: TRBV4-1; d_gene: -; CDR3nt: TGCGCCAGCAGCTCATACAGGGAAGGGGTCTATGGCTACACCTTC; CDR3aa: CASSSYREGVYGYTF
j_gene: TRBJ1-1; abundance: few; v_gene: TRBV18; d_gene: TRBD1; CDR3nt: TGTGCCAGCTCACCACAGACAGGGGGCGGCACTGAAGCTTTCTTT; CDR3aa: CASSPQTGGGTEAFF
j_gene: TRBJ2-1; abundance: -; v_gene: TRBV5-6; d_gene: TRBD2; CDR3nt: TGTGCCAGCAGCCGCCGGACTAGTGGTTTAAATGAGCAGTTCTTC; CDR3aa: CASSRRTSGLNEQFF
j_gene: TRBJ2-3; abundance: few; v_gene: TRBV29-1; d_gene: TRBD2; CDR3nt: TGCAGCGATCGCGGGGGGACCGAGGCGCAGTATTTT; CDR3aa: CSDRGGTEAQYF
j_gene: TRBJ2-2; abundance: -; v_gene: TRBV28; d_gene: -; CDR3nt: TGTGCCAGCAGTTTCAGTCAGGACGGGGCCGGGGAGCTGTTTTTT; CDR3aa: CASSFSQDGAGELFF
j_gene: TRBJ1-2; abundance: -; v_gene: TRBV19; d_gene: TRBD1; CDR3nt: TGTGCCAGTAGTAGAGTACAGGGGGACTATGGCTACACCTTC; CDR3aa: CASSRVQGDYGYTF
j_gene: TRBJ2-4; abundance: -; v_gene: TRBV5-5; d_gene: -; CDR3nt: TGTGCCAGCAGCTTGAGTGGCAACCTAGCCAAAAACATTCAGTACTTC; CDR3aa: CASSLSGNLAKNIQYF
j_gene: TRBJ2-7; abundance: once; v_gene: TRBV13; d_gene: TRBD1; CDR3nt: TGTGCCAGCAGCCCCGTCCGGACAGGGCGACCCTACGAGCAGTACTTC; CDR3aa: CASSPVRTGRPYEQYF
j_gene: TRBJ2-3; abundance: -; v_gene: TRBV6-5; d_gene: TRBD1; CDR3nt: TGTGCCAGCAGTTACTTCGGGGGACAGGGGACAGATACGCAGTATTTT; CDR3aa: CASSYFGGQGTDTQYF
j_gene: TRBJ2-3; abundance: -; v_gene: TRBV4-1; d_gene: TRBD2; CDR3nt: TGCGCCAGCAGCCGCCTCCCTAGCGGGAGAAACACAGATACGCAGTATTTT; CDR3aa: CASSRLPSGRNTDTQYF
j_gene: TRBJ2-7; abundance: -; v_gene: TRBV7-3; d_gene: -; CDR3nt: TGTGCCAGCAGCTTAGGAGGGAAGAAAAACGAGCAGTACTTC; CDR3aa: CASSLGGKKNEQYF
j_gene: TRBJ2-5; abundance: -; v_gene: TRBV29-1; d_gene: TRBD1; CDR3nt: TGCAGCTCAAACAGGGGAGAGACCCAGTACTTC; CDR3aa: CSSNRGETQYF
j_gene: TRBJ2-7; abundance: -; v_gene: TRBV11-2; d_gene: -; CDR3nt: TGTGCCAGCAGCCGCCTTATCAGGGGGGTTAAGTTCTACGAGCAGTACTTC; CDR3aa: CASSRLIRGVKFYEQYF
j_gene: TRBJ1-1; abundance: once; v_gene: TRBV13; d_gene: -; CDR3nt: TGTGCCAGCAGCTGGGGGCAGAACACTGAAGCTTTCTTT; CDR3aa: CASSWGQNTEAFF
j_gene: TRBJ1-5; abundance: -; v_gene: TRBV5-6; d_gene: -; CDR3nt: TGTGCCAGCAGCTTGGCAGGGTTTAGCAATCAGCCCCAGCATTTT; CDR3aa: CASSLAGFSNQPQHF
j_gene: TRBJ2-7; abundance: few; v_gene: TRBV28; d_gene: TRBD2; CDR3nt: TGTGCCAGCAGTACGATAGCGGGAATCGACGAGCAGTACTTC; CDR3aa: CASSTIAGIDEQYF
j_gene: TRBJ1-1; abundance: -; v_gene: TRBV12-5; d_gene: -; CDR3nt: TGTGCTAGTGGTAGAGGGATTCTCATGAACACTGAAGCTTTCTTT; CDR3aa: CASGRGILMNTEAFF
j_gene: TRBJ1-1; abundance: few; v_gene: TRBV10-3; d_gene: TRBD1; CDR3nt: TGTGCCATCAGTGAGTCGGGACAGGATAACACTGAAGCTTTCTTT; CDR3aa: CAISESGQDNTEAFF
j_gene: TRBJ1-5; abundance: -; v_gene: TRBV4-1; d_gene: -; CDR3nt: TGCGCCAGCAGCCAAGTCGGACAGTCCTATAGCAATCAGCCCCAGCATTTT; CDR3aa: CASSQVGQSYSNQPQHF
j_gene: TRBJ2-5; abundance: -; v_gene: TRBV19; d_gene: TRBD1; CDR3nt: TGTGCCAGCCAGGACAGGGCGGCAGGCAGGGAGACCCAGTACTTC; CDR3aa: CASQDRAAGRETQYF
j_gene: TRBJ2-7; abundance: once; v_gene: TRBV7-9; d_gene: -; CDR3nt: TGTGCCAGCAGTTTTGGACAGAGCTCAACCTACGAGCAGTACTTC; CDR3aa: CASSFGQSSTYEQYF
j_gene: TRBJ1-1; abundance: -; v_gene: TRBV5-6; d_gene: -; CDR3nt: TGTGCCAGCAGCTTGGTGGGGGGGAGCACTGAAGCTTTCTTT; CDR3aa: CASSLVGGSTEAFF
j_gene: TRBJ2-5; abundance: -; v_gene: TRBV5-4; d_gene: -; CDR3nt: TGTGCCAGCAGCTCCCTGGTAGGGGTGGGTGAGACCCAGTACTTC; CDR3aa: CASSSLVGVGETQYF
j_gene: TRBJ2-7; abundance: -; v_gene: TRBV6-5; d_gene: -; CDR3nt: TGTGCCAGCAGTCCGGACTTTCACTACGAGCAGTACTTC; CDR3aa: CASSPDFHYEQYF
j_gene: TRBJ2-5; abundance: -; v_gene: TRBV7-9; d_gene: -; CDR3nt: TGTGCCAGCAGCTTAGTCCGGGGGCAGTACTTC; CDR3aa: CASSLVRGQYF
j_gene: TRBJ2-5; abundance: once; v_gene: TRBV14; d_gene: TRBD2; CDR3nt: TGTGCCAGCAGCCGTACGGGGGGACGCGGGGGAGGAGAGACCCAGTACTTC; CDR3aa: CASSRTGGRGGGETQYF
j_gene: TRBJ1-1; abundance: -; v_gene: TRBV6-4; d_gene: -; CDR3nt: TGTGCCAGCAGTACATCGAACGCGAACACTGAAGCTTTCTTT; CDR3aa: CASSTSNANTEAFF
j_gene: TRBJ1-1; abundance: -; v_gene: TRBV15; d_gene: -; CDR3nt: TGTGCCACCAGCAGAGAGGGACTTAACACTGAAGCTTTCTTT; CDR3aa: CATSREGLNTEAFF
j_gene: TRBJ2-1; abundance: -; v_gene: TRBV29-1; d_gene: TRBD1; CDR3nt: TGCAGCGTTCCACGGCCAGGGGGCTCCTACAATGAGCAGTTCTTC; CDR3aa: CSVPRPGGSYNEQFF
j_gene: TRBJ2-5; abundance: few; v_gene: TRBV7-8; d_gene: -; CDR3nt: TGTGCCAGCAGCTTAGCGGAGACTCAAGAGACCCAGTACTTC; CDR3aa: CASSLAETQETQYF
j_gene: TRBJ2-3; abundance: -; v_gene: TRBV6-1; d_gene: -; CDR3nt: TGTGCCAGCAGTGACGGCGGGGGCACAGATACGCAGTATTTT; CDR3aa: CASSDGGGTDTQYF
j_gene: TRBJ2-1; abundance: -; v_gene: TRBV19; d_gene: TRBD2; CDR3nt: TGTGCCAGTAACCCTAGCGGGAGCGTTGAGCAGTTCTTC; CDR3aa: CASNPSGSVEQFF
j_gene: TRBJ2-2; abundance: -; v_gene: TRBV9; d_gene: TRBD1; CDR3nt: TGTGCCAGCAGCGCTCGACAGGGATCTGGGGAGCTGTTTTTT; CDR3aa: CASSARQGSGELFF
j_gene: TRBJ2-7; abundance: -; v_gene: TRBV29-1; d_gene: TRBD1; CDR3nt: TGCAGCGTTGATTCGGGACAGGGGTCCTTGTACGAGCAGTACTTC; CDR3aa: CSVDSGQGSLYEQYF
j_gene: TRBJ2-3; abundance: -; v_gene: TRBV4-1; d_gene: -; CDR3nt: TGCGCCAGCAGCCAAGTGAACGGAGCCACAGATACGCAGTATTTT; CDR3aa: CASSQVNGATDTQYF
j_gene: TRBJ1-5; abundance: -; v_gene: TRBV28; d_gene: -; CDR3nt: TGTGCCAGCAGTGTATCCAGGTTCCCTAAGTGGCCCCAGCATTTT; CDR3aa: CASSVSRFPKWPQHF
j_gene: TRBJ2-1; abundance: few; v_gene: TRBV11-2; d_gene: TRBD2; CDR3nt: TGTGCCAGCAGCTTAGGGCGGGAGACCTACAATGAGCAGTTCTTC; CDR3aa: CASSLGRETYNEQFF
j_gene: TRBJ2-1; abundance: -; v_gene: TRBV18; d_gene: -; CDR3nt: TGTGCCAGCTCACCTGTTACAGAAAACAATGAGCAGTTCTTC; CDR3aa: CASSPVTENNEQFF
j_gene: TRBJ2-2; abundance: -; v_gene: TRBV9; d_gene: -; CDR3nt: TGTGCCAGCACGTCTAGTGGGTCGACCGGGGAGCTGTTTTTT; CDR3aa: CASTSSGSTGELFF
j_gene: TRBJ1-1; abundance: few; v_gene: TRBV5-6; d_gene: -; CDR3nt: TGTGCCAGCAGCCGGGGACACGGGAGGACTGAAGCTTTCTTT; CDR3aa: CASSRGHGRTEAFF
j_gene: TRBJ2-7; abundance: -; v_gene: TRBV5-1; d_gene: -; CDR3nt: TGCGCCAGCAGCATAACCTCGCCCCCTTTAGCCTACGAGCAGTACTTC; CDR3aa: CASSITSPPLAYEQYF
j_gene: TRBJ2-2; abundance: -; v_gene: TRBV5-1; d_gene: -; CDR3nt: TGCGCCAGCAGCCTGCCTAGCGCAGGAGACTACCAGAACACCGGGGAGCTGTTTTTT; CDR3aa: CASSLPSAGDYQNTGELFF
j_gene: TRBJ2-1; abundance: -; v_gene: TRBV7-8; d_gene: TRBD2; CDR3nt: TGTGCCAGCAGCCCACCGGGACTAGCGGGAGAGTTTTACAATGAGCAGTTCTTC; CDR3aa: CASSPPGLAGEFYNEQFF
j_gene: TRBJ1-3; abundance: -; v_gene: TRBV7-9; d_gene: -; CDR3nt: TGTGCCAGCAGCTTCTTTGGGGCGCAGACTGGAAACACCATATATTTT; CDR3aa: CASSFFGAQTGNTIYF
j_gene: TRBJ2-2; abundance: -; v_gene: TRBV27; d_gene: -; CDR3nt: TGTGCCAGCAGTTTATCCACGAACACCGGGGAGCTGTTTTTT; CDR3aa: CASSLSTNTGELFF